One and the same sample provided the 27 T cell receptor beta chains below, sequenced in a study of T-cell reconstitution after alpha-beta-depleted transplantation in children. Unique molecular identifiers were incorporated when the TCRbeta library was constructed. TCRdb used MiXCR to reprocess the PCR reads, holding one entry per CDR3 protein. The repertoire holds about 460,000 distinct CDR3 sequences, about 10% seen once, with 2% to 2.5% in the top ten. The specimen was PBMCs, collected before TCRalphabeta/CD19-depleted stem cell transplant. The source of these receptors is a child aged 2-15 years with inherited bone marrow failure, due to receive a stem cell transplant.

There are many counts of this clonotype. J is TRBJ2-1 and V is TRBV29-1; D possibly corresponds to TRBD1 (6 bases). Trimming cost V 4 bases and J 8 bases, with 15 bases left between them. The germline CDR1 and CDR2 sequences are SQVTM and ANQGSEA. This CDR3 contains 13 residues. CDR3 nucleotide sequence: TGCAGCGTTGCTCACCGGGACACCCATGAGCAGTTCTTC. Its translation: CSVAHRDTHEQFF.

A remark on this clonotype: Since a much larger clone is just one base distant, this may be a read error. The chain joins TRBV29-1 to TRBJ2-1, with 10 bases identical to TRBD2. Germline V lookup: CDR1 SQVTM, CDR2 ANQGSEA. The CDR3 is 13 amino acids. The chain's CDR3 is CSISGRAYNGQFF. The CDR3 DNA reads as TGCAGCATAAGCGGGAGGGCCTACAATGGGCAGTTCTTC.

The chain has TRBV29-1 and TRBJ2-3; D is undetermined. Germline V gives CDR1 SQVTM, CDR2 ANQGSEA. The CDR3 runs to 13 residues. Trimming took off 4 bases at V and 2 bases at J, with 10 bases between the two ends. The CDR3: CSVAGKYTDTQYF. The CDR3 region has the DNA TGCAGCGTTGCTGGCAAGTACACAGATACGCAGTATTTT.

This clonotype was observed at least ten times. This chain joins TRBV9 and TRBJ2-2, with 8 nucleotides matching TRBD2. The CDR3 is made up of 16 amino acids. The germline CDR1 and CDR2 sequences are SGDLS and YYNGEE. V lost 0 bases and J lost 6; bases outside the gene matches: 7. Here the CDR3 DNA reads TGTGCCAGCAGCGTAGCTGGGACTAGACGAGCCGGGGAGCTGTTTTTT. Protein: CASSVAGTRRAGELFF.

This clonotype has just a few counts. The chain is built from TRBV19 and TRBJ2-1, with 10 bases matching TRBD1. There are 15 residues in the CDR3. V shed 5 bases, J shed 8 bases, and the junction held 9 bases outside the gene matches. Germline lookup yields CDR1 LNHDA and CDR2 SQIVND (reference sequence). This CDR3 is CASSGPGQGYYEQFF. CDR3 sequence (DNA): TGTGCCAGTAGTGGACCGGGACAGGGGTATTATGAGCAGTTCTTC.

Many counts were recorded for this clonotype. CDR3 sequence reads: CATSPRTGAIRDTQYF. In DNA form, the CDR3 reads TGTGCCACCAGCCCACGGACAGGGGCCATAAGAGATACGCAGTATTTT. The rearrangement links TRBV15 to TRBJ2-3; TRBD1 agrees at 9 bases. Germline CDR1 LNHNV, CDR2 YYDKDF (reference sequence). J lost 5 bases, V lost 5 bases, and 11 bases had no gene match. The CDR3 spans 16 residues.

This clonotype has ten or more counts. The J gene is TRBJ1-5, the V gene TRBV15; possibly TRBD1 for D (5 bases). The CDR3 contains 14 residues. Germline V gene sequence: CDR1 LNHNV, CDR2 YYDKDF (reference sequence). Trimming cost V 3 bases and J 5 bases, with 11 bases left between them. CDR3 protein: CATSRRGKDQPQHF. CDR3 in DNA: TGTGCCACCAGCAGGCGGGGCAAGGATCAGCCCCAGCATTTT.

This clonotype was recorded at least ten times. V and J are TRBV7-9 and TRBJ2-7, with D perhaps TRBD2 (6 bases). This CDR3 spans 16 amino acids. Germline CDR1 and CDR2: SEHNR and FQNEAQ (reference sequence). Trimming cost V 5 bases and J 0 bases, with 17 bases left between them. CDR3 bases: TGTGCCAGCAGCGCCCACCCGGGACTCAGCTCCTACGAGCAGTACTTC. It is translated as CASSAHPGLSSYEQYF.

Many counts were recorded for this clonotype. The CDR3 sequence: CASSLRGGANQPQHF. The CDR3 nucleotides are TGTGCCAGCAGTTTAAGAGGGGGCGCGAATCAGCCCCAGCATTTT. The rearrangement links TRBV12-3 or TRBV12-4 to TRBJ1-5, with 7 bases lining up with TRBD1. The CDR3 loop spans 15 amino acids. Trimming removed 2 bases from V and 4 bases from J; junction bases left unmatched: 5.

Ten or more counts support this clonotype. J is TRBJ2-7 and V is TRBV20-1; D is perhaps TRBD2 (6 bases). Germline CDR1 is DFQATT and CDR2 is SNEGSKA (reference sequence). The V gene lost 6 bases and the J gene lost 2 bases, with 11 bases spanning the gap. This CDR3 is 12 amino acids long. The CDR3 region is CSALDYPYEQYF. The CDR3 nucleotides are TGCAGTGCCCTGGACTACCCCTACGAGCAGTACTTC.

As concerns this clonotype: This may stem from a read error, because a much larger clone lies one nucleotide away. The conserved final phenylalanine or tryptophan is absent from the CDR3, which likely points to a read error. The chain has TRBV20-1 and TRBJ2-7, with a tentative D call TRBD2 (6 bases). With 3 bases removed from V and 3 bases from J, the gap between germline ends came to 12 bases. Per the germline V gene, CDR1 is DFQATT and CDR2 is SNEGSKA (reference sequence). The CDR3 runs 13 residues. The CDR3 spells CSARGLDVYEQYI. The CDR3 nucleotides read TGCAGTGCTAGGGGACTTGATGTCTACGAGCAGTACATC.

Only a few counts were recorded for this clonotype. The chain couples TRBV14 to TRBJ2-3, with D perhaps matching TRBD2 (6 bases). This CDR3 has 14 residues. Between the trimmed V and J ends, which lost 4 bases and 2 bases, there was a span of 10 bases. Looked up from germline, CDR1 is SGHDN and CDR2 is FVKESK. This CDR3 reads CASSLDYYTDTQYF. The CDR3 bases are TGTGCCAGCAGCCTGGACTACTACACAGATACGCAGTATTTT.

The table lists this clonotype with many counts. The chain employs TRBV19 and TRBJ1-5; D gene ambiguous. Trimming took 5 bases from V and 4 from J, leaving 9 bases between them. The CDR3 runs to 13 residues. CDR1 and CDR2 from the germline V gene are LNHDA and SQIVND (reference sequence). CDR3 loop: CASSPGLNQPQHF. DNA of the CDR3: TGTGCCAGTAGTCCGGGTTTGAATCAGCCCCAGCATTTT.

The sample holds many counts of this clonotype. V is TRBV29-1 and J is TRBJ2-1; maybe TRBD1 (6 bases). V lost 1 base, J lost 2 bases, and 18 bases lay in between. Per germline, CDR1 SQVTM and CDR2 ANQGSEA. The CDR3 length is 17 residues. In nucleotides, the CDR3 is TGCAGCGTTGAAGGGGGCCCCCAGGGGTTCCCCTACAATGAGCAGTTCTTC. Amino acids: CSVEGGPQGFPYNEQFF.

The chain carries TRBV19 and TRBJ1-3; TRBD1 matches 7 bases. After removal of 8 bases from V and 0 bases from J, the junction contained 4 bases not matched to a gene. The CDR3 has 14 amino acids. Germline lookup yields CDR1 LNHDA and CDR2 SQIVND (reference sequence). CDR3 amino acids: CASRDSNSGNTIYF. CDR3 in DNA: TGTGCCAGTCGGGACAGCAACTCTGGAAACACCATATATTTT.

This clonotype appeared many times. Here the CDR3 DNA reads TGTGCCAGCAGCTTACGTTGGTGGTTCACTGAAGCTTTCTTT. This encodes CASSLRWWFTEAFF. The gene calls are TRBV11-2 and TRBJ1-1; D ambiguous. The CDR3 extends over 14 amino acids. V was cut by 2 bases and J by 4 bases, with 11 bases left in between. Germline CDR1 SGHAT, CDR2 FQNNGV.

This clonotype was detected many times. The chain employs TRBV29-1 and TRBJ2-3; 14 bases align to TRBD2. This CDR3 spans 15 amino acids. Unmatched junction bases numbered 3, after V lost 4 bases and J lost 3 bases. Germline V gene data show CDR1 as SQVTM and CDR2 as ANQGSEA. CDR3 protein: CSVAGTSGSTDTQYF. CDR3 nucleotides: TGCAGCGTTGCGGGGACTAGCGGGAGTACAGATACGCAGTATTTT.

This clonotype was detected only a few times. The CDR3 nucleotides read TGTGCCAGCAGGTGGACAGGGGCGGCATGGACTGAAGCTTTCTTT. Protein: CASRWTGAAWTEAFF. The chain joins TRBV5-6 to TRBJ1-1; TRBD1 matches at 9 bases. Germline values: CDR1 SGHDT, CDR2 YYEEEE. The trim removed 5 bases at V and 5 bases at J, leaving 10 bases unmatched. The CDR3 has 15 residues.

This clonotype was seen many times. For the CDR3, the DNA is TGCGCCAGCAGCTGGGGGGGCGGGGCGGCTGAAGCTTTCTTT. Translating it yields CASSWGGGAAEAFF. V and J are TRBV5-1 and TRBJ1-1, with D tentatively TRBD1 (6 bases). CDR1 is SGHRS, CDR2 YFSETQ, per germline. V was trimmed by 3 bases and J by 6 bases, leaving 15 bases between them. The CDR3 extends over 14 amino acids.

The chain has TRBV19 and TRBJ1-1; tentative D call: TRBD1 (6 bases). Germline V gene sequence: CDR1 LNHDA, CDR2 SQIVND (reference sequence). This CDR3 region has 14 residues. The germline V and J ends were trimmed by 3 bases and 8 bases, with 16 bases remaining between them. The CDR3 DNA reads TGTGCCAGTAGTATCTTCTGGGGGGCCGGCGAAGCTTTCTTT. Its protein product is CASSIFWGAGEAFF. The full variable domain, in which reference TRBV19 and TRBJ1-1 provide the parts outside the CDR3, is DGGITQSPKYLFRKEGQNVTLSCEQNLNHDAMYWYRQDPGQGLRLIYYSQIVNDFQKGDIAEGYSVSREKKESFPLTVTSAQKNPTAFYLCASSIFWGAGEAFFGQGTRLTVV.

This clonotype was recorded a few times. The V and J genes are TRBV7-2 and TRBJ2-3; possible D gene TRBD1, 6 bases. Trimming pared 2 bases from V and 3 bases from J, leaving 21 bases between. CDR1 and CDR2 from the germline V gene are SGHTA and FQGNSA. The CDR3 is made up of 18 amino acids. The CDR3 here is CASSLTAGDLYKTDTQYF. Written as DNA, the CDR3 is TGTGCCAGCAGCTTAACGGCAGGGGATCTATATAAGACAGATACGCAGTATTTT.

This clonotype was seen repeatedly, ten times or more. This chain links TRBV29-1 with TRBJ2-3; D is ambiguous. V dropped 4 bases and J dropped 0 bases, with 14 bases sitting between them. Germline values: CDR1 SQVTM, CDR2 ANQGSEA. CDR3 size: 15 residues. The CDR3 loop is CSVGRLVGSTDTQYF. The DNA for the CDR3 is TGCAGCGTTGGCCGCCTTGTGGGGAGCACAGATACGCAGTATTTT.

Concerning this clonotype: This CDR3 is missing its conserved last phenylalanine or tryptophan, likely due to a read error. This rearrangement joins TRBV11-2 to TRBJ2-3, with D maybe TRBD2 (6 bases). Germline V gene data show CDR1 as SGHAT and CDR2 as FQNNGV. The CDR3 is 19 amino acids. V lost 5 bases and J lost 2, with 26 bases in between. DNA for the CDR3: TGTGCCAGCAGCCCATTAGGGCTGGGTCTAGCGTACTCCACAGATACGCAGTATTCT. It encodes CASSPLGLGLAYSTDTQYS.

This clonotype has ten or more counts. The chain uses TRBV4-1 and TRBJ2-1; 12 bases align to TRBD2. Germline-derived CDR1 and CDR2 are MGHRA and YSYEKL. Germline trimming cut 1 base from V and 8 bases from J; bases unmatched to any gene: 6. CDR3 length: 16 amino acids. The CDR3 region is CASSQGLAGVGDEQFF. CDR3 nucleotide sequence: TGCGCCAGCAGCCAAGGACTAGCGGGAGTAGGCGATGAGCAGTTCTTC.

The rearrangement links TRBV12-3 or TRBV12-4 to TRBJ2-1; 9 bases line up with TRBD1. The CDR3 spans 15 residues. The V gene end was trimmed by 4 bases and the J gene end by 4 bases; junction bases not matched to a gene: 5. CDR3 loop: CASSYRGQKYNEQFF. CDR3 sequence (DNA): TGTGCCAGCAGTTACAGGGGGCAAAAATACAATGAGCAGTTCTTC.

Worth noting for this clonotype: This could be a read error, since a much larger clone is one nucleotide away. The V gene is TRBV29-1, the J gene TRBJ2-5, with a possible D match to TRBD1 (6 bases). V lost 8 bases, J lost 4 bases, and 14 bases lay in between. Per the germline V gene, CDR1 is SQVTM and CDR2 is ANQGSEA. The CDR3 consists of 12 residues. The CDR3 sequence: CSLKGVGETQYF. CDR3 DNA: TGCAGCCTAAAGGGGGTGGGAGAGACCCAGTACTTC.

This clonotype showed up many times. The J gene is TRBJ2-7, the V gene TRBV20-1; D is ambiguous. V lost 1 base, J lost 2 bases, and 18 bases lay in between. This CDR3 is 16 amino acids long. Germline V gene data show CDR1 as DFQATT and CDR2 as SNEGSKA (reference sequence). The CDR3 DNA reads TGCAGTGCTAGAGCTATAAAAGGGTCCCTAACCTACGAGCAGTACTTC. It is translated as CSARAIKGSLTYEQYF.